This T cell receptor beta chain was observed in a study of cytomegalovirus exposure and HLA in healthy donors. Separation from the roughly 670-subject first cohort characterized the roughly 120-subject validation cohort, to which the donors belonged. The length of the CDR3 is 15 residues. Germline CDR1 is GTSNPN and CDR2 is SVGIG (reference sequence). The V segment lost 2 bases and the J segment 1 base; nucleotides outside the gene matches: 7. Study results and limitations: The TCR clusters that emerged in the first cohort tended, a later analysis found, to co-occur in the approximately 120 validation repertoires.

The data were produced by immunoSEQ multiplex PCR, yet TCRdb's version contains in-frame clones alone and is incomplete. The sample contains over 35,000 clones, roughly 91% of which appear only once. Concerning this clone itself: The target antigen is unknown.

The specimen sequenced was PBMCs. The chain couples TRBV30 to TRBJ2-5; 7 nucleotides align to TRBD2. This clonotype originated in a man younger than 35 in good health and CMV-seronegative. CDR3 in amino acids: CAWSPAGRGQETQYF. The CDR3 nucleotides read TGTGCCTGGAGTCCAGCGGGACGGGGCCAAGAGACCCAGTACTTC.